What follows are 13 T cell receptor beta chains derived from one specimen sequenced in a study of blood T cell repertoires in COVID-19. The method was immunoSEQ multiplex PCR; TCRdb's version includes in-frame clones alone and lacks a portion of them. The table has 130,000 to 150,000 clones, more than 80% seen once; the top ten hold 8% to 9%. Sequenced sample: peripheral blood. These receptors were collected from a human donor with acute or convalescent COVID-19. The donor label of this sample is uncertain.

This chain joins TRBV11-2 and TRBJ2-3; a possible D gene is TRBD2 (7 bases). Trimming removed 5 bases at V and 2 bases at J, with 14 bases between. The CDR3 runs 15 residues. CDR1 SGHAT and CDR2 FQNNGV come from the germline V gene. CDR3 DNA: TGTGCCAGCAGCCCGAGAGGGGGGGACACAGATACGCAGTATTTT. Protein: CASSPRGGDTDTQYF.

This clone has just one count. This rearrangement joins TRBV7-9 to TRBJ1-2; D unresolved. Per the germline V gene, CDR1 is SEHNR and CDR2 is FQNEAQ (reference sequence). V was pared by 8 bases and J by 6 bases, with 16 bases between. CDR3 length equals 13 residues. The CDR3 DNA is TGTGCCAGCCGTACTCGAGGTTTCGATGGCTACACCTTC. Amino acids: CASRTRGFDGYTF.

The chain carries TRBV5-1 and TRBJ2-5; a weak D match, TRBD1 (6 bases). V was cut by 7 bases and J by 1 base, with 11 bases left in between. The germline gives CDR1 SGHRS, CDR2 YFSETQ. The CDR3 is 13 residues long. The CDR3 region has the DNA TGCGCCAGCGAAGGACAGCGCCAAGAGACCCAGTACTTC. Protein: CASEGQRQETQYF.

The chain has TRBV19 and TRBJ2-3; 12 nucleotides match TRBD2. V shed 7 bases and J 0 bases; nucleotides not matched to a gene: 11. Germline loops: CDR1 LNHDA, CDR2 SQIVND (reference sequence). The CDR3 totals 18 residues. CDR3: CASTIRLAGGLSTDTQYF. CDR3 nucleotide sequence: TGTGCCAGTACTATCCGGCTAGCGGGGGGGCTTAGCACAGATACGCAGTATTTT.

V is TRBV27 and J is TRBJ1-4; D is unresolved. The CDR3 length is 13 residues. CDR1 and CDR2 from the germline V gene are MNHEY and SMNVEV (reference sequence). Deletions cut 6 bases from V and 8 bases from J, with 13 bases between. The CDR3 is CASSPRIGEKLFF. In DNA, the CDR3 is TGTGCCAGCAGCCCCCGGATCGGGGAAAAACTGTTTTTT.

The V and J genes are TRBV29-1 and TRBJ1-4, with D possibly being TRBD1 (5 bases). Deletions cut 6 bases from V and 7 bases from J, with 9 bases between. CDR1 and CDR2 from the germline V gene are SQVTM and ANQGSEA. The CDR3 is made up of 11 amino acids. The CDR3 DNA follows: TGCAGCGTGGAAAGGGGTGAAAAACTGTTTTTT. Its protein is CSVERGEKLFF. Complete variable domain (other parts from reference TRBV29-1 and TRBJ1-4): SAVISQKPSRDICQRGTSLTIQCQVDSQVTMMFWYRQQPGQSLTLIATANQGSEATYESGFVIDKFPISRPNLTFSTLTVSNMSPEDSSIYLCSVERGEKLFFGSGTQLSVL.

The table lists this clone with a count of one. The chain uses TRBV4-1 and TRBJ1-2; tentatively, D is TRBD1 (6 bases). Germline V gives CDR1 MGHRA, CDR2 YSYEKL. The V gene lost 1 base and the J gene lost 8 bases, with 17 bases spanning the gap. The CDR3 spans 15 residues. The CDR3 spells CASSQASGGAYGYTF. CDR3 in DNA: TGCGCCAGCAGCCAAGCTAGTGGGGGGGCCTACGGCTACACCTTC.

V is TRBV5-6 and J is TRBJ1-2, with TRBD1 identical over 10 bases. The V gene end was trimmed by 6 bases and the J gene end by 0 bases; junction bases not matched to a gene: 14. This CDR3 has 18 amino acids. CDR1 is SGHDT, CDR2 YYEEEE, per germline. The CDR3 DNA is TGTGCCAGCATTCCGGGACAGGGGTCCGTCGGTGCTAACTATGGCTACACCTTC. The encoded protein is CASIPGQGSVGANYGYTF.

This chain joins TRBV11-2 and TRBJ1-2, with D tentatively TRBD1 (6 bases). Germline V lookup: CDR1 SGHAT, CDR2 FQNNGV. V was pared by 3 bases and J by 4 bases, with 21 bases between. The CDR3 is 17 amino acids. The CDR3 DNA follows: TGTGCCAGCAGCTTGGGGGCGTCCGGGGGGTTTAGCTATGGCTACACCTTC. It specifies CASSLGASGGFSYGYTF.

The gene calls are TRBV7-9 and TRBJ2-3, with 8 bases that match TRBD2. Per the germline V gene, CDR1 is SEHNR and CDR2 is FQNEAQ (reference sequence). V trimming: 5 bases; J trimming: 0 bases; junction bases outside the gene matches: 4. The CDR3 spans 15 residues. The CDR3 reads CASSRTGGSTDTQYF. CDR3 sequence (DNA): TGTGCCAGCAGCCGGACGGGAGGGAGCACAGATACGCAGTATTTT.

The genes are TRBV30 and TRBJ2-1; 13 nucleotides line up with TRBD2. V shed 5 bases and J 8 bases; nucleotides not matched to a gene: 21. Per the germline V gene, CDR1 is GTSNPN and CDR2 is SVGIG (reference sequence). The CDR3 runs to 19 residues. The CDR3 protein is CAWGPYDFLTSGGADEQFF. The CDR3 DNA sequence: TGTGCCTGGGGCCCCTACGACTTCCTTACTAGCGGGGGGGCGGATGAGCAGTTCTTC. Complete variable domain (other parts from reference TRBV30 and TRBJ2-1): SQTIHQWPATLVQPVGSPLSLECTVEGTSNPNLYWYRQAAGRGLQLLFYSVGIGQISSEVPQNLSASRPQDRQFILSSKKLLLSDSGFYLCAWGPYDFLTSGGADEQFFGPGTRLTVL.

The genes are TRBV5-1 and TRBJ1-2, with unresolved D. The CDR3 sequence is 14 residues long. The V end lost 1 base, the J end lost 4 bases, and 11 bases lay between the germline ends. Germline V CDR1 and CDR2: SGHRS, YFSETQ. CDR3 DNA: TGCGCCAGCAGCTTGTATGCTGAGGGCTATGGCTACACCTTC. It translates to CASSLYAEGYGYTF. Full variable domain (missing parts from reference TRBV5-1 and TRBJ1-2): KAGVTQTPRYLIKTRGQQVTLSCSPISGHRSVSWYQQTPGQGLQFLFEYFSETQRNKGNFPGRFSGRQFSNSRSEMNVSTLELGDSALYLCASSLYAEGYGYTFGSGTRLTVV.

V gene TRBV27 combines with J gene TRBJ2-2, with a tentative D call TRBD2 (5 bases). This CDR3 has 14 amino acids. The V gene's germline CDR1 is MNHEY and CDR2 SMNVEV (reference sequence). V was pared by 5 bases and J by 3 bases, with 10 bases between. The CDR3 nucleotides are TGTGCCAGCAGTGAGGGCCTTTACACCGGGGAGCTGTTTTTT. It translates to CASSEGLYTGELFF.